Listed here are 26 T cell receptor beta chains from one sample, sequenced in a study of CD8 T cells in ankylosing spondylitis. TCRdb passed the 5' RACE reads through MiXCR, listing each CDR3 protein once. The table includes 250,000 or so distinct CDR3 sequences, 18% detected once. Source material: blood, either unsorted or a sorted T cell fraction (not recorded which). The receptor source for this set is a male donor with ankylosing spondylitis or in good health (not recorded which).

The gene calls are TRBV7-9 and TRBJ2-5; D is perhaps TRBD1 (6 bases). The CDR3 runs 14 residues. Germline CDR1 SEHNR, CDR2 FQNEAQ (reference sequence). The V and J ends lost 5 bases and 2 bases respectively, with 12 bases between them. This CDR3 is CASSQDREQETQYF. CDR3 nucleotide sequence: TGTGCCAGCAGCCAGGACAGAGAGCAAGAGACCCAGTACTTC.

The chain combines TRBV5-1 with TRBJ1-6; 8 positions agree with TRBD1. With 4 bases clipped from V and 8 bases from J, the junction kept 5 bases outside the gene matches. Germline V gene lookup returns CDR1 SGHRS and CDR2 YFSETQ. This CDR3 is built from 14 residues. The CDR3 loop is CASSMDREYSPLHF. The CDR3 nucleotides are TGCGCCAGCAGCATGGACAGGGAATATTCACCCCTCCACTTT.

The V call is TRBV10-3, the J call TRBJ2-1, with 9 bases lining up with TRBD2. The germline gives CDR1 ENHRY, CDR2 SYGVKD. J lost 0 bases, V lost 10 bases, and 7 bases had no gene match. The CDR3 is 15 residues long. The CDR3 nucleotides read TGTGCCACAAAGCGGGAGGCGGGCTCCTACAATGAGCAGTTCTTC. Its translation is CATKREAGSYNEQFF.

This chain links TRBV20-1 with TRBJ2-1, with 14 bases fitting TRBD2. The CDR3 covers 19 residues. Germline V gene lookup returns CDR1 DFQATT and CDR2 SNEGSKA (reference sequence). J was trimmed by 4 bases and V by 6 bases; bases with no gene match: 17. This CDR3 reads CSALTSGRAPTNPYNEQFF. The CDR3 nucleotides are TGCAGTGCGTTGACTAGCGGGAGGGCCCCCACGAATCCATACAATGAGCAGTTCTTC.

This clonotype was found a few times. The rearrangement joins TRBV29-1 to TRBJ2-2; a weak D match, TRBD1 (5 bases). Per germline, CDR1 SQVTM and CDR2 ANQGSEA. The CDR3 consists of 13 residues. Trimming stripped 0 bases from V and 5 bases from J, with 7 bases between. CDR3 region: CSVEDYRTGELFF. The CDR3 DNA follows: TGCAGCGTTGAAGACTACAGGACCGGGGAGCTGTTTTTT.

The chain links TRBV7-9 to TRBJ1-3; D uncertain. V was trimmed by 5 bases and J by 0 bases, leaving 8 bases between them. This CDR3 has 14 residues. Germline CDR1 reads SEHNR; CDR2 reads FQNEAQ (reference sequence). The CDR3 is CASSLSLSGNTIYF. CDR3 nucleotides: TGTGCCAGCAGCCTGTCCCTCTCTGGAAACACCATATATTTT.

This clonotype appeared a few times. DNA for the CDR3: TGTGCCAGCAGCTTAGGTCCCACAGTTGCGGACATTCAGTACTTC. Protein sequence: CASSLGPTVADIQYF. V and J are TRBV7-8 and TRBJ2-4; D not resolved. V lost 1 base to trimming and J lost 8 bases, with 15 bases between them. Germline V CDR1 and CDR2: SGHVS, FQNEAQ. The CDR3 is 15 amino acids.

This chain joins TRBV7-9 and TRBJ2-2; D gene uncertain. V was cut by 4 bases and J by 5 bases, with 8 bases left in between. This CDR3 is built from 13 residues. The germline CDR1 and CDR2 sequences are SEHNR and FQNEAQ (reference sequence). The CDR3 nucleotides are TGTGCCAGCAGCTCGCCCTCAACCGGGGAGCTGTTTTTT. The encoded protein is CASSSPSTGELFF. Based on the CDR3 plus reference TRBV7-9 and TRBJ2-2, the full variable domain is DTGVSQNPRHKITKRGQNVTFRCDPISEHNRLYWYRQTLGQGPEFLTYFQNEAQLEKSRLLSDRFSAERPKGSFSTLEIQRTEQGDSAMYLCASSSPSTGELFFGEGSRLTVL.

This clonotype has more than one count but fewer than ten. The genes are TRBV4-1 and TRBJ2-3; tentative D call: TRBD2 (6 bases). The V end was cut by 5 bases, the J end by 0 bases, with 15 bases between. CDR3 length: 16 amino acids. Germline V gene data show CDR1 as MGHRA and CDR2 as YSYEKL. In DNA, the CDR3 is TGCGCCAGCAGCTCCCCTAGCGACCCTAGCACAGATACGCAGTATTTT. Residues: CASSSPSDPSTDTQYF.

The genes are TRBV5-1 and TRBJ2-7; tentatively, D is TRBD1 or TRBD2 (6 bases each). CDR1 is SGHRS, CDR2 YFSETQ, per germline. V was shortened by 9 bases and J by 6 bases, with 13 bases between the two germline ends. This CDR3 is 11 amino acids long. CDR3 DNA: TGCGCCATGAACGAGGGGGGCGAGCAGTACTTC. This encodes CAMNEGGEQYF. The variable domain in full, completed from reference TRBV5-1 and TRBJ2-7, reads KAGVTQTPRYLIKTRGQQVTLSCSPISGHRSVSWYQQTPGQGLQFLFEYFSETQRNKGNFPGRFSGRQFSNSRSEMNVSTLELGDSALYLCAMNEGGEQYFGPGTRLTVT.

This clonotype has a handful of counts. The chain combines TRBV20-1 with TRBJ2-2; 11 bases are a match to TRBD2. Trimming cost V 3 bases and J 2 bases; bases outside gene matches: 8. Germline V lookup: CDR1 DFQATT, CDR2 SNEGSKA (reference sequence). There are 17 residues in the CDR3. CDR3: CSARISGRAVNTGELFF. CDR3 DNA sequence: TGCAGTGCTAGGATTAGCGGGAGGGCCGTCAACACCGGGGAGCTGTTTTTT.

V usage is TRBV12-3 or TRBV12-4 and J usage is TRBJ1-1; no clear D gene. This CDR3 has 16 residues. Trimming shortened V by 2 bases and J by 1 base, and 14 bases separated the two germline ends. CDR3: CASSLSLSEQNTEAFF. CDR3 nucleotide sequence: TGTGCCAGCAGTTTAAGTCTCTCAGAGCAGAACACTGAAGCTTTCTTT.

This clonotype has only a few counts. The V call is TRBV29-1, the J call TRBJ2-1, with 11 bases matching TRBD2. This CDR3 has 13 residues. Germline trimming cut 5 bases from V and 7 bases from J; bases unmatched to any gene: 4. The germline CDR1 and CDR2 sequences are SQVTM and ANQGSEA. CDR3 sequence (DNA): TGCAGCGTTCAACTAGCGGGAGAAAATGAGCAGTTCTTC. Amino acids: CSVQLAGENEQFF.

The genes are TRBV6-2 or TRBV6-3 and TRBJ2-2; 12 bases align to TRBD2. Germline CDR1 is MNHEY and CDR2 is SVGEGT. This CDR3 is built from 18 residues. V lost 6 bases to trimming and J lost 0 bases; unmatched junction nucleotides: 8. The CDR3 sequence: CASRGRLAGASNTGELFF. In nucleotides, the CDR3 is TGTGCCAGCAGGGGTCGACTAGCGGGGGCTTCGAACACCGGGGAGCTGTTTTTT.

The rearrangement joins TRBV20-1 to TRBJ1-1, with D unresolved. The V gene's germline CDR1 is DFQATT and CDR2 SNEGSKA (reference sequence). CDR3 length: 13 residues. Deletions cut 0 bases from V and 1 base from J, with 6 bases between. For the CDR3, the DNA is TGCAGTGCTAGAGACAGGTCGAACACTGAAGCTTTCTTT. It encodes CSARDRSNTEAFF.

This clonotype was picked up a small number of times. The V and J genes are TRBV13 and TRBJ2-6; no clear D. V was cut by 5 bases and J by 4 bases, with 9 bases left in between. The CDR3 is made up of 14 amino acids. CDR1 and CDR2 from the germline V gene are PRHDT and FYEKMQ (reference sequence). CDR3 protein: CASSPPEGANVLTF. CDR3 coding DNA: TGTGCCAGCAGCCCACCGGAGGGGGCCAACGTCCTGACTTTC.

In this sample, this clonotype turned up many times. The CDR3 spells CASSRVGGTDTQYF. The CDR3 DNA sequence: TGTGCCAGCAGCCGGGTGGGGGGCACAGATACGCAGTATTTT. V usage is TRBV7-2 and J usage is TRBJ2-3; either TRBD1 or TRBD2 may supply D (5 bases each). V lost 5 bases and J lost 1, with 10 bases in between. The CDR3 totals 14 residues. Germline assignment: CDR1 SGHTA and CDR2 FQGNSA.

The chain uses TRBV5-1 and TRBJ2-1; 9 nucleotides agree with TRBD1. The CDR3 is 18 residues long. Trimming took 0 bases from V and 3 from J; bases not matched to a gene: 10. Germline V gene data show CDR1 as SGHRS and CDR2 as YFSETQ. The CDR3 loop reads CASSLDGQGPKLYNEQFF. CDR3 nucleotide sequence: TGCGCCAGCAGCTTGGACGGACAGGGGCCCAAACTCTACAATGAGCAGTTCTTC.

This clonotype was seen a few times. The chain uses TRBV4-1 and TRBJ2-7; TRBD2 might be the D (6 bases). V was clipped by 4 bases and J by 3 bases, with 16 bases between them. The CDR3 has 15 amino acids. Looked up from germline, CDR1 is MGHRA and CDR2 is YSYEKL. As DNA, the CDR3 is TGCGCCAGCAGCCTACCGGGAGCTCGCCTCTACGAGCAGTACTTC. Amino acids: CASSLPGARLYEQYF.

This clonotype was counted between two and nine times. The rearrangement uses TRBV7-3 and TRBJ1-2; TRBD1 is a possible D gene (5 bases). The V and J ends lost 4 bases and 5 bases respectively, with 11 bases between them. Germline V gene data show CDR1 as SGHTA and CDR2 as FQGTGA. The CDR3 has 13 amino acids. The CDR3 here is CASSSQAGYGYTF. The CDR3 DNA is TGTGCCAGCAGCTCACAGGCGGGGTATGGCTACACCTTC.

The CDR3 reads CASSLGVRYSGNTIYF. The CDR3 coding sequence is TGTGCCAGCAGCTTGGGAGTCAGGTACTCTGGAAACACCATATATTTT. The J gene is TRBJ1-3, the V gene TRBV5-6, with unresolved D. Trimming took 0 bases from V and 0 from J, leaving 10 bases between them. Germline assignment: CDR1 SGHDT and CDR2 YYEEEE. The CDR3 covers 16 residues.

The CDR3: CASNSGISYEQYF. In DNA form, the CDR3 reads TGTGCCAGCAACTCCGGGATTTCCTACGAGCAGTACTTC. The rearrangement joins TRBV6-5 to TRBJ2-7; D is perhaps TRBD2 (5 bases). Trimming took off 7 bases at V and 1 base at J, with 11 bases between the two ends. The germline V gene encodes CDR1 MNHEY and CDR2 SVGAGI. CDR3 length: 13 amino acids.

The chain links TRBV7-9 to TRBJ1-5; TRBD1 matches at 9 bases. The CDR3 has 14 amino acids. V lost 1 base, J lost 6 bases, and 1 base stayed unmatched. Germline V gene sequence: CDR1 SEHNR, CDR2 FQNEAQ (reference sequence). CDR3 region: CASSLVGQGQPQHF. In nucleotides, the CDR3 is TGTGCCAGCAGCTTAGTGGGACAGGGTCAGCCCCAGCATTTT.

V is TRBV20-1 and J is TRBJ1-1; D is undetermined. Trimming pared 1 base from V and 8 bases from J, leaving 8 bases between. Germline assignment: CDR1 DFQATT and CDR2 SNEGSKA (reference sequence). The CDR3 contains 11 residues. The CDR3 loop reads CSARGGLEAFF. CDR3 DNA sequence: TGCAGTGCTAGAGGCGGACTAGAAGCTTTCTTT.

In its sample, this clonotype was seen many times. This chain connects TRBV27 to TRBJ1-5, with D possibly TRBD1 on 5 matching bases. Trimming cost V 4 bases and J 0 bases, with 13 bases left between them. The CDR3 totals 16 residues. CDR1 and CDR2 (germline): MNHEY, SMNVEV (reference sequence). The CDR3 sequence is CASSSGGPYSNQPQHF. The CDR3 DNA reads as TGTGCCAGCAGTTCCGGGGGTCCGTATAGCAATCAGCCCCAGCATTTT.

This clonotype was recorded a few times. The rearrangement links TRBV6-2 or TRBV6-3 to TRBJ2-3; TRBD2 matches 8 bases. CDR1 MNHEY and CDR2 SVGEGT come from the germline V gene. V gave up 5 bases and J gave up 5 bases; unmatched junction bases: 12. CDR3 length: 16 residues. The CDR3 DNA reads TGTGCCAGCAGTACCCAACGAGGAGCGGGAGAAGATACGCAGTATTTT. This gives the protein CASSTQRGAGEDTQYF.